This T cell receptor (beta chain) was profiled in a study of T cell responses to AZD1222 COVID-19 vaccine. About this clone itself: Its antigen is unknown.

Only in-frame clones appear in the TCRdb table, and some are missing; sequencing was by immunoSEQ multiplex PCR. The sample has roughly 120,000 clones, around 91% seen once. The CDR3 consists of 13 residues. The germline V gene has CDR1 SGHDT and CDR2 YYEEEE. V gave up 2 bases and J gave up 5 bases, with 7 bases separating them. The analysis combined second doses at about 4 or about 12 weeks. Study results and limitations: Repertoires in all cases were sampled only once the peak T cell response had passed.

The clonotype comes from an adult who received the AZD1222 COVID-19 vaccine. Sequences were derived from peripheral blood, sampled 28 days after the second AZD1222 dose. The chain has TRBV5-6 and TRBJ2-2, with D perhaps matching TRBD2 (5 bases). CDR3 DNA: TGTGCCAGCAGCTTCGGGGAGACCGGGGAGCTGTTTTTT. Amino acids: CASSFGETGELFF.